This T cell receptor beta chain appears in the sequencing data of a study of response to subunit inactivated influenza vaccine. General study results and limits: It was suggested by the authors that few new T cells are recruited by each seasonal influenza vaccination.

In regard to this clonotype: Its antigen remains unidentified.

The length of the CDR3 is 12 residues. The ends were cut back, 0 bases at V and 10 bases at J, with 10 bases in the middle. In germline, CDR1 is MNHNS, CDR2 SASEGT. TCRdb reprocessed the RT-PCR reads via MiXCR and lists one record per CDR3 protein. The table records approximately 230,000 distinct CDR3 sequences, 12% of them present only once. The origin of this receptor is a man aged 45-65 years who received an inactivated influenza vaccine. The chain joins TRBV6-1 to TRBJ2-7; no definite D call. The sequenced sample was non-naive T cells sorted from PBMCs, obtained roughly 15 days before vaccination. CDR3 sequence reads: CASSEAWETQYF. CDR3 coding DNA: TGTGCCAGCAGTGAAGCGTGGGAAACCCAGTACTTC.